These T cell receptor beta chains were read from a single sample in a study of cytomegalovirus exposure and HLA in healthy donors. Assay used: immunoSEQ multiplex PCR; TCRdb lists only in-frame clones, some missing. Of about 120,000 clones in the sample, 82% were seen once. Input material: PBMCs. The origin of the receptors is a woman younger than 30 in good health and CMV-seronegative. The CDR3 runs from the conserved cysteine through the conserved F or W. The D gene is left open where the match is weak. Part of the rows lack a size; the others show once, few, many or a class for expanded clones.

clone_size	d_call	v_call	j_call	cdr3_aa	cdr3_nt
once	.	TRBV30	TRBJ1-5	CAWGAGSNQPQHF	TGTGCCTGGGGGGCGGGGAGTAATCAGCCCCAGCATTTT
.	TRBD1	TRBV13	TRBJ1-3	CASSLDRGPGNTIYF	TGTGCCAGCAGCCTGGACAGGGGACCCGGAAACACCATATATTTT
.	.	TRBV27	TRBJ2-7	CASSLRRPDEQYF	TGTGCCAGCAGTTTAAGGCGGCCTGACGAGCAGTACTTC
.	TRBD1	TRBV7-9	TRBJ2-7	CASSLALNRGEQYF	TGTGCCAGCAGCTTAGCGCTAAACAGGGGCGAGCAGTACTTC
.	TRBD1	TRBV9	TRBJ2-1	CASSASGTGYNEQFF	TGTGCCAGCAGCGCCTCCGGGACAGGGTACAATGAGCAGTTCTTC
few	TRBD1	TRBV6-6	TRBJ1-5	CASSSRTGRGGQPQHF	TGTGCCAGCAGTTCTCGGACAGGGAGGGGGGGTCAGCCCCAGCATTTT
.	TRBD2	TRBV7-6	TRBJ2-1	CASRGTGGSYNEQFF	TGTGCCAGCAGAGGGACGGGAGGCTCCTACAATGAGCAGTTCTTC
.	.	TRBV7-9	TRBJ2-7	CASSFGGPWGEQYF	TGTGCCAGCAGCTTCGGGGGGCCATGGGGGGAGCAGTACTTC
.	TRBD2	TRBV19	TRBJ2-5	CASRLAGDSSQETQYF	TGTGCCAGCCGACTAGCGGGGGATTCGAGCCAAGAGACCCAGTACTTC
.	.	TRBV7-3	TRBJ1-2	CASSLGQGYGYTF	TGTGCCAGCAGCTTGGGGCAGGGGTATGGCTACACCTTC
.	TRBD1	TRBV5-5	TRBJ1-5	CASSPDRANQPQHF	TGTGCCAGCAGCCCGGACAGGGCTAATCAGCCCCAGCATTTT
.	.	TRBV27	TRBJ1-1	CASTHTGLDTEAFF	TGTGCCAGCACCCATACCGGTTTGGACACTGAAGCTTTCTTT
.	.	TRBV5-1	TRBJ2-5	CASSANGQPQETQYF	TGCGCCAGCAGCGCCAACGGACAGCCACAAGAGACCCAGTACTTC
.	TRBD2	TRBV14	TRBJ2-1	CASRLAGGPFNEQFF	TGTGCCAGCAGACTAGCGGGAGGGCCCTTCAATGAGCAGTTCTTC
.	.	TRBV11-2	TRBJ2-6	CASSVLTSGANGLTF	TGTGCCAGCAGCGTCCTAACCTCTGGGGCCAACGGCCTGACTTTC